The 26 T cell receptor beta chains presented below share a single source sample, sequenced in a study of CD8 T cells in Susac syndrome. Random hexamers were used to reverse transcribe about 0.5 to 1 ug of RNA. TCRdb analysed the immunoSEQ multiplex PCR reads with MiXCR anew, one entry per CDR3 protein. The repertoire holds 100,000 to 150,000 distinct CDR3 sequences, with around 94% as singletons. The sequencing sample was made of CD8+ T cells from PBMCs. The receptors come from a human donor with Susac syndrome.

The chain has TRBV30 and TRBJ2-2; 10 bases agree with TRBD2. V shed 3 bases and J 3 bases; nucleotides not matched to a gene: 4. This CDR3 is built from 15 residues. Germline V lookup: CDR1 GTSNPN, CDR2 SVGIG (reference sequence). CDR3 sequence (DNA): TGTGCCTGGAGACTAGCGGGACGGGACACCGGGGAGCTGTTTTTT. This translates into CAWRLAGRDTGELFF.

The rearrangement joins TRBV30 to TRBJ2-7; perhaps TRBD1 as D (6 bases). The CDR3 contains 14 residues. The V end was cut by 1 base, the J end by 2 bases, with 12 bases between. Germline assignment: CDR1 GTSNPN and CDR2 SVGIG (reference sequence). DNA of the CDR3: TGTGCCTGGAGTGGGGGGCAGGGTCCCTACGAGCAGTACTTC. Translation gives CAWSGGQGPYEQYF.

J is TRBJ1-5 and V is TRBV5-1, with D perhaps matching TRBD1 (5 bases). This CDR3 region has 15 residues. V lost 0 bases, J lost 7 bases, and 14 bases lay in between. The germline CDR1 and CDR2 sequences are SGHRS and YFSETQ. The CDR3 nucleotides read TGCGCCAGCAGCTTGGGTGGCAGGGAGGTGCAGCCCCAGCATTTT. This codes for CASSLGGREVQPQHF.

The chain combines TRBV7-2 with TRBJ2-7; 7 bases are shared with TRBD1. CDR3 length: 14 residues. V shed 6 bases, J shed 3 bases, and the junction held 8 bases outside the gene matches. Germline V lookup: CDR1 SGHTA, CDR2 FQGNSA. The CDR3 region is CASRQSGQYYEQYF. CDR3 nucleotide sequence: TGTGCCAGCAGACAATCGGGACAGTACTACGAGCAGTACTTC.

The chain links TRBV29-1 to TRBJ2-7; possibly TRBD1 for D (6 bases). V dropped 4 bases and J dropped 0 bases, with 10 bases sitting between them. The CDR3 is made up of 13 amino acids. CDR1 is SQVTM, CDR2 ANQGSEA, per germline. The CDR3 loop is CSVVSDSSYEQYF. The CDR3 bases are TGCAGCGTTGTCTCGGACAGCTCCTACGAGCAGTACTTC.

In the case of this clonotype: The junction shows a germline mismatch at one end, possibly a read error. This chain uses TRBV28 with TRBJ1-2, with 8 bases that match TRBD1. The CDR3 runs 12 residues. Looked up from germline, CDR1 is MDHEN and CDR2 is SYDVKM. CDR3: CASRPWTGPLVF. The CDR3, as DNA: TGTGCCAGCAGGCCCTGGACAGGGCCTTTGGTCTTC.

The chain combines TRBV27 with TRBJ2-7, with a tentative D call TRBD2 (6 bases). The germline gives CDR1 MNHEY, CDR2 SMNVEV (reference sequence). Trimming removed 5 bases at V and 3 bases at J, with 14 bases between. The CDR3 has 14 residues. The CDR3 nucleotides read TGTGCCAGCAGTCTGGGGGGACTGTTCTACGAGCAGTACTTC. It yields the protein CASSLGGLFYEQYF.

The chain combines TRBV19 with TRBJ2-2, with D possibly matching TRBD2 (6 bases). The V gene's germline CDR1 is LNHDA and CDR2 SQIVND (reference sequence). V was shortened by 5 bases and J by 6 bases, with 16 bases between the two germline ends. The CDR3 totals 15 residues. The CDR3 spells CASSLGLTESGELFF. CDR3 nucleotides: TGTGCCAGTAGTCTGGGACTCACGGAGTCCGGGGAGCTGTTTTTT.

As DNA, the CDR3 is TGCGCCAGCAGCGGCCCAGGGGCGGGCTCCACAGATACGCAGTATTTT. This codes for CASSGPGAGSTDTQYF. J is TRBJ2-3 and V is TRBV4-1; tentatively, D is TRBD1 (6 bases). The CDR3 has 16 residues. Trimming took 5 bases from V and 2 from J, leaving 17 bases between them. Germline V gene sequence: CDR1 MGHRA, CDR2 YSYEKL.

V gene TRBV6-5 combines with J gene TRBJ1-1, with D possibly being TRBD1 (6 bases). The CDR3 sequence is 15 residues long. Germline CDR1 is MNHEY and CDR2 is SVGAGI. The V end was cut by 4 bases, the J end by 2 bases, with 14 bases between. CDR3 loop: CASSSSGQINTEAFF. CDR3 coding DNA: TGTGCCAGCAGTTCTAGTGGACAGATAAACACTGAAGCTTTCTTT.

The genes are TRBV4-1 and TRBJ1-1, with 11 bases lining up with TRBD1. Germline V gene data show CDR1 as MGHRA and CDR2 as YSYEKL. The V and J ends lost 3 bases and 1 base, in that order; junction bases with no gene match: 10. The CDR3 is made up of 18 amino acids. CDR3 DNA: TGCGCCAGCAGCCAGACGCCGGGGACAGGGGGACCGAACACTGAAGCTTTCTTT. Its translation is CASSQTPGTGGPNTEAFF.

The genes are TRBV27 and TRBJ2-5; 9 bases match TRBD2. Germline CDR1 and CDR2: MNHEY and SMNVEV (reference sequence). Unmatched junction bases numbered 10, after V lost 4 bases and J lost 7 bases. The length of the CDR3 is 15 residues. CDR3 bases: TGTGCCAGCAGTTCGTGGACTAGCGCGGACCGGACCCAGTACTTC. It specifies CASSSWTSADRTQYF.

This chain links TRBV9 with TRBJ2-5; D unclear. Germline V gives CDR1 SGDLS, CDR2 YYNGEE. Trimming shortened V by 0 bases and J by 5 bases, and 11 bases separated the two germline ends. The CDR3 contains 14 residues. CDR3 in DNA: TGTGCCAGCAGCGTAGACGGTTCCGTGGAGACCCAGTACTTC. Amino acids: CASSVDGSVETQYF.

CDR3 DNA: TGTGCCGTCAGGGCGAACACTGAAGCTTTCTTT. This sequence encodes CAVRANTEAFF. The V gene is TRBV19, the J gene TRBJ1-1; D is possibly TRBD1 (5 bases). This CDR3 region has 11 residues. Germline CDR1 is LNHDA and CDR2 is SQIVND (reference sequence). Trimming cost V 11 bases and J 1 base, with 8 bases left between them. Drawing the rest from reference TRBV19 and TRBJ1-1, the complete variable domain is DGGITQSPKYLFRKEGQNVTLSCEQNLNHDAMYWYRQDPGQGLRLIYYSQIVNDFQKGDIAEGYSVSREKKESFPLTVTSAQKNPTAFYLCAVRANTEAFFGQGTRLTVV.

The chain carries TRBV4-1 and TRBJ2-1; 7 bases fit TRBD2. This CDR3 region has 18 residues. The V gene's germline CDR1 is MGHRA and CDR2 YSYEKL. Trimming removed 2 bases from V and 3 bases from J; junction bases left unmatched: 13. The CDR3 is CASSQTRWASGFYNEQFF. The CDR3 DNA follows: TGCGCCAGCAGCCAAACCCGGTGGGCTAGCGGCTTCTACAATGAGCAGTTCTTC.

This clonotype was recorded once. V gene TRBV9 combines with J gene TRBJ2-1; 11 bases are shared with TRBD2. Per the germline V gene, CDR1 is SGDLS and CDR2 is YYNGEE. This CDR3 has 16 amino acids. V was pared by 0 bases and J by 6 bases, with 5 bases of the junction left unmatched. Here the CDR3 reads CASSVEVLAGGNEQFF. CDR3 nucleotide sequence: TGTGCCAGCAGCGTAGAGGTCCTAGCGGGAGGCAATGAGCAGTTCTTC.

The gene calls are TRBV5-6 and TRBJ2-2, with D possibly TRBD2 on 6 matching bases. Germline V lookup: CDR1 SGHDT, CDR2 YYEEEE. V was pared by 6 bases and J by 7 bases, with 13 bases between. The CDR3 sequence is 13 residues long. This CDR3 reads CASNELGGGELFF. In nucleotides, the CDR3 is TGTGCCAGCAACGAACTCGGGGGCGGGGAGCTGTTTTTT.

This rearrangement joins TRBV6-4 to TRBJ2-1; TRBD2 agrees at 7 bases. Germline lookup yields CDR1 MRHNA and CDR2 SNTAGT. With 6 bases clipped from V and 3 bases from J, the junction kept 8 bases outside the gene matches. The CDR3 has 15 residues. The CDR3 DNA is TGTGCCAGCAGCGCAAGGAGCGGGGACTACAATGAGCAGTTCTTC. This encodes CASSARSGDYNEQFF.

The chain is built from TRBV6-1 and TRBJ2-2, with 7 bases aligning to TRBD2. V lost 5 bases to trimming and J lost 1 base; unmatched junction nucleotides: 10. Germline V gene lookup returns CDR1 MNHNS and CDR2 SASEGT. This CDR3 is 17 amino acids long. The CDR3 reads CASSQELATENTGELFF. The CDR3 DNA is TGTGCCAGCAGTCAAGAACTAGCGACTGAGAACACCGGGGAGCTGTTTTTT.

The chain links TRBV20-1 to TRBJ2-6; 10 bases line up with TRBD2. V was clipped by 3 bases and J by 3 bases; unmatched bases: 5. Germline-derived CDR1 and CDR2 are DFQATT and SNEGSKA (reference sequence). The CDR3 runs to 16 residues. The CDR3 loop is CSASGAGGYGANVLTF. For the CDR3, the DNA is TGCAGTGCTAGTGGAGCGGGGGGGTATGGGGCCAACGTCCTGACTTTC.

The chain couples TRBV20-1 to TRBJ2-1, with a tentative D call TRBD2 (6 bases). Germline CDR1 DFQATT, CDR2 SNEGSKA (reference sequence). V lost 0 bases and J lost 3, with 21 bases in between. The CDR3 totals 18 residues. The CDR3 bases are TGCAGTGCTAGAGATTTTCGGGGGAAGTCAGCCCTCTACAATGAGCAGTTCTTC. This translates into CSARDFRGKSALYNEQFF.

V usage is TRBV30 and J usage is TRBJ1-1, with D uncertain. The germline V and J ends were trimmed by 3 bases and 4 bases, with 6 bases remaining between them. The germline V gene encodes CDR1 GTSNPN and CDR2 SVGIG (reference sequence). The CDR3 is 11 amino acids. CDR3 DNA: TGTGCCTGGAGCCCTTTCACTGAAGCTTTCTTT. Translating it yields CAWSPFTEAFF.

This clonotype was detected once. V and J are TRBV7-2 and TRBJ2-3, with TRBD2 matching over 12 bases. Germline assignment: CDR1 SGHTA and CDR2 FQGNSA. V trimming: 5 bases; J trimming: 6 bases; junction bases outside the gene matches: 3. This CDR3 has 14 residues. CDR3 protein: CASSTSGRIDTQYF. CDR3 nucleotide sequence: TGTGCCAGCAGCACTAGCGGGAGGATTGATACGCAGTATTTT.

The chain links TRBV11-1 to TRBJ1-1; TRBD1 might be the D (5 bases). Per germline, CDR1 SGHAT and CDR2 FQDESV (reference sequence). This CDR3 region has 12 residues. Trimming left V 2 bases short and J 11 bases short, with 12 bases between. The chain's CDR3 is CASSLTTVDAFF. CDR3 DNA sequence: TGTGCCAGCAGCTTAACGACAGTGGACGCTTTCTTT. Drawing the rest from reference TRBV11-1 and TRBJ1-1, the complete variable domain is EAEVAQSPRYKITEKSQAVAFWCDPISGHATLYWYRQILGQGPELLVQFQDESVVDDSQLPKDRFSAERLKGVDSTLKIQPAELGDSAMYLCASSLTTVDAFFGQGTRLTVV.

The V call is TRBV27, the J call TRBJ2-7; D tentatively reads TRBD1 or TRBD2 (5 bases each). The germline CDR1 and CDR2 sequences are MNHEY and SMNVEV (reference sequence). CDR3 length: 14 amino acids. V was shortened by 3 bases and J by 7 bases, with 16 bases between the two germline ends. CDR3 sequence reads: CASSLGTPHDEQYF. The CDR3 nucleotides are TGTGCCAGCAGTTTGGGGACCCCCCACGATGAGCAGTACTTC.

The J gene is TRBJ2-7, the V gene TRBV25-1; 11 bases fit TRBD2. The CDR3 length is 16 residues. V was pared by 4 bases and J by 1 base, with 6 bases of the junction left unmatched. From germline, CDR1 is MGHDK and CDR2 SYGVNS. CDR3 nucleotides: TGTGCCAGCAGTGGAGATAGCGGGAGGGTTTCCTACGAGCAGTACTTC. Translation gives CASSGDSGRVSYEQYF.